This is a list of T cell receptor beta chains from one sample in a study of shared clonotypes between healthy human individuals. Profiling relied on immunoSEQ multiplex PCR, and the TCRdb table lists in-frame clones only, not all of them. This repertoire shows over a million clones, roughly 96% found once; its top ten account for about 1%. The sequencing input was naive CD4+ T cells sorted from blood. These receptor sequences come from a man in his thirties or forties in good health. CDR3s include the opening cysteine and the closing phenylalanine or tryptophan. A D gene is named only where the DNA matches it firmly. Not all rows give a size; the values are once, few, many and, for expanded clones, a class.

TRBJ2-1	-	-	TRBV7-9	CASSGDGLQFF	TGTGCCAGCAGCGGGGACGGACTCCAGTTCTTC
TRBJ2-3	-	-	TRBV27	CASSSNYWTDTQYF	TGTGCCAGCAGTTCAAATTACTGGACAGATACGCAGTATTTT
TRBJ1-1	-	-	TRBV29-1	CSARQVVNTEAFF	TGCAGCGCCCGGCAGGTGGTGAACACTGAAGCTTTCTTT
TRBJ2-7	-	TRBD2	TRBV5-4	CASSLGALAGVYEQYF	TGTGCCAGCAGCTTGGGTGCACTAGCGGGGGTATACGAGCAGTACTTC
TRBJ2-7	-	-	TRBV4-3	CASSQDVAGSAYEQYF	TGCGCCAGCAGCCAAGATGTTGCGGGATCGGCCTACGAGCAGTACTTC
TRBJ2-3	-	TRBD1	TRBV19	CASSPDRSTSTKAQYF	TGTGCCAGTAGTCCGGACAGGTCCACAAGCACAAAGGCGCAGTATTTT
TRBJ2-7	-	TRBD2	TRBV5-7	CASSLASGRPPYEQYF	TGTGCCAGCAGCTTGGCCAGCGGGAGGCCCCCCTACGAGCAGTACTTC
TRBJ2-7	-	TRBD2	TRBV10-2	CASRGTSGRAWYEQYF	TGCGCCAGCAGAGGGACTAGCGGGAGGGCCTGGTACGAGCAGTACTTC
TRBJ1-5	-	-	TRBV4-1	CASSQEIAGKRPQHF	TGCGCCAGCAGCCAAGAAATCGCAGGCAAACGGCCCCAGCATTTT
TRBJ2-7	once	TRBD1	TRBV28	CASRDRGQEQYF	TGTGCCAGCAGGGACAGGGGGCAAGAGCAGTACTTC
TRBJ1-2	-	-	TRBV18	CASSRNSGTDYSYTF	TGTGCCAGCTCACGGAACTCGGGGACGGACTATAGCTACACCTTC
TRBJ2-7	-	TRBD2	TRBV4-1	CASSQSGTKSYEQYF	TGCGCCAGCAGCCAATCCGGGACTAAATCCTACGAGCAGTACTTC
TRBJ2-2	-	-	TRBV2	CASRVAPANTGELFF	TGTGCCAGCAGAGTAGCGCCCGCGAACACCGGGGAGCTGTTTTTT
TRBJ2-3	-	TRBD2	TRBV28	CASSPLGLAGTAQDTQYF	TGTGCCAGCAGTCCGTTGGGACTAGCGGGAACTGCACAGGATACGCAGTATTTT
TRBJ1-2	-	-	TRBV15	CATSRVGGGAIGYTF	TGTGCCACCAGCAGAGTCGGAGGGGGTGCTATTGGCTACACCTTC
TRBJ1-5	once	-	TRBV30	CAWSVSVSNQPQHF	TGTGCCTGGAGTGTATCCGTTAGCAATCAGCCCCAGCATTTT
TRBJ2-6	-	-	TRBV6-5	CASSFSGANVLTF	TGTGCCAGCAGTTTCTCTGGGGCCAACGTCCTGACTTTC
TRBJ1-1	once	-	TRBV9	CASSPTLNTEAFF	TGTGCCAGCAGCCCAACTCTGAACACTGAAGCTTTCTTT
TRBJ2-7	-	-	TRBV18	CASSPPAQQLYEQYF	TGTGCCAGCTCACCACCGGCGCAACAGCTATACGAGCAGTACTTC
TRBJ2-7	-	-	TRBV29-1	CSVERRGLSSYEQYF	TGCAGCGTTGAAAGGAGGGGGCTTAGCTCCTACGAGCAGTACTTC
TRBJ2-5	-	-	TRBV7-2	CASSLWPAGIETQYF	TGTGCCAGCAGCTTATGGCCGGCGGGAATAGAGACCCAGTACTTC
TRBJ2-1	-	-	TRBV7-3	CASSSRAGLYNEQFF	TGTGCCAGCAGCTCTAGGGCGGGCTTGTACAATGAGCAGTTCTTC
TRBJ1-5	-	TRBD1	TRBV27	CASSLGQGGNQPQHF	TGTGCCAGCAGCCTGGGACAGGGCGGAAATCAGCCCCAGCATTTT
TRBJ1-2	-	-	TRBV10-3	CAISESAGQSYGYTF	TGTGCCATCAGTGAAAGCGCGGGGCAGAGCTATGGCTACACCTTC
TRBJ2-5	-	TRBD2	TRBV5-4	CASSLGPTSGETQYF	TGTGCCAGCAGCTTGGGACCAACTAGCGGGGAGACCCAGTACTTC
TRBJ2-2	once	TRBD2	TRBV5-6	CASGGLAGAATGELFF	TGTGCCAGCGGCGGACTAGCGGGAGCTGCCACCGGGGAGCTGTTTTTT
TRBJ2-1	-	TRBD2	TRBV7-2	CASSLVSGSSYNEQFF	TGTGCCAGCAGCCTCGTTAGCGGGAGCTCCTACAATGAGCAGTTCTTC
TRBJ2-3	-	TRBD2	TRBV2	CASKGLISTDTQYF	TGTGCCAGCAAGGGACTAATAAGCACAGATACGCAGTATTTT
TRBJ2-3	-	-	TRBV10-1	CASSTGAIDTQYF	TGCGCCAGCAGTACGGGAGCGATAGATACGCAGTATTTT
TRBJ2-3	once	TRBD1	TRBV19	CASSGSGTGFNTQYF	TGTGCCAGTAGTGGATCCGGGACAGGATTTAATACGCAGTATTTT
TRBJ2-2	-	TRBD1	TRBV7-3	CASSSKGGGQLNTGELFF	TGTGCCAGCAGCTCGAAAGGTGGGGGACAGCTGAACACCGGGGAGCTGTTTTTT
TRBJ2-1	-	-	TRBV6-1	CASSDASWAGEQFF	TGTGCCAGCAGTGATGCTAGTTGGGCAGGTGAGCAGTTCTTC
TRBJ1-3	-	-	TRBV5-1	CASSPGHPTGNTIYF	TGCGCCAGCAGCCCGGGACATCCAACTGGAAACACCATATATTTT
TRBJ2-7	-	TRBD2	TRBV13	CASSFRGLPYEQYF	TGTGCCAGCAGCTTTCGGGGACTACCCTACGAGCAGTACTTC
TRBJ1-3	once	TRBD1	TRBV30	CAWSVLKTGTGNTIYF	TGTGCCTGGAGTGTACTTAAGACAGGGACTGGAAACACCATATATTTT
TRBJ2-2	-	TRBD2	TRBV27	CASSRASGVNTGELFF	TGTGCCAGCAGCAGGGCTAGCGGGGTTAACACCGGGGAGCTGTTTTTT
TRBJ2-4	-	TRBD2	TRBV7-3	CASSLTGRGIQYF	TGTGCCAGCAGCTTAACAGGGAGGGGCATTCAGTACTTC
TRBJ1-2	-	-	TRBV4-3	CASSQDRQYGYTF	TGCGCCAGCAGCCAAGACAGGCAATATGGCTACACCTTC
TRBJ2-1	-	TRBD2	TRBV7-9	CASSQLVTSGSYNEQFF	TGTGCCAGCAGTCAACTTGTGACTAGCGGGAGCTACAATGAGCAGTTCTTC
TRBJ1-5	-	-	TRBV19	CASSPRGDPYGDQPQHF	TGTGCCAGTAGTCCTCGGGGGGACCCGTACGGCGATCAGCCCCAGCATTTT
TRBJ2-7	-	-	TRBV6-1	CASSVYRRGNEQYF	TGTGCCAGCAGCGTATACAGGCGGGGAAACGAGCAGTACTTC